The sequence of this TCR beta chain was determined in a study of blood T cells in healthy people across ages. V dropped 0 bases and J dropped 10 bases, with 9 bases sitting between them. Germline CDR1 reads LNHNV; CDR2 reads YYDKDF (reference sequence). The CDR3 consists of 13 residues. A second roughly 6 to 11 cycle PCR used barcoded and J-beta primers. TCRdb analysed the 5' RACE reads with MiXCR anew, one entry per CDR3 protein. The sample consists of more than 1,400,000 distinct CDR3 sequences, about 40% of them appearing once. This clonotype was counted a few times. The receptor's source is a young woman in good health. Sequencing was performed on blood. The chain couples TRBV15 to TRBJ1-4; D is possibly TRBD1 (6 bases). For the CDR3, the DNA is TGTGCCACCAGCAGAGACGAGGGGGGAAAACTGTTTTTT. Its protein is CATSRDEGGKLFF.